The 27 T cell receptor beta chains given below trace back to one sample, sequenced in a study of cytomegalovirus exposure and HLA in healthy donors. The primer mix had 60 Vbeta and 13 Jbeta primers. TCRdb's table, derived via immunoSEQ multiplex PCR, lists solely in-frame clones and lacks some. This sample has around 70,000 clones, with around 86% found just once. Sequences were obtained from PBMCs. The receptors were sampled from a woman under 40 in good health and CMV-seronegative.

V gene TRBV4-1 combines with J gene TRBJ1-2; no definite D call. Germline V gives CDR1 MGHRA, CDR2 YSYEKL. CDR3 length: 14 amino acids. V lost 0 bases and J 7 bases, leaving 12 bases between the germline ends. CDR3 amino acids: CASSQDPGFSGYTF. Written as DNA, the CDR3 is TGCGCCAGCAGCCAAGATCCGGGTTTCTCTGGCTACACCTTC.

J is TRBJ2-1 and V is TRBV10-3, with 13 bases identical to TRBD2. Germline loops: CDR1 ENHRY, CDR2 SYGVKD. Trimming took 11 bases from V and 9 from J; bases not matched to a gene: 13. CDR3 length: 15 amino acids. Here the CDR3 reads CALSDGLAGVGEQFF. CDR3 in DNA: TGTGCCCTATCCGACGGACTAGCGGGAGTCGGTGAGCAGTTCTTC.

As concerns this clone: One end of the junction is discordant with germline, which a read error may explain. This chain connects TRBV7-9 to TRBJ1-4; unclear D gene. Germline V gene lookup returns CDR1 SEHNR and CDR2 FQNEAQ (reference sequence). The CDR3 is 16 residues long. The CDR3 here is CSSSLQGGATNEKLFF. CDR3 DNA sequence: TGTTCCAGCAGCTTACAAGGAGGTGCAACTAATGAAAAACTGTTTTTT.

This chain connects TRBV27 to TRBJ2-2; weak D call: TRBD2 (5 bases). The germline V and J ends were trimmed by 7 bases and 1 base, with 10 bases remaining between them. The CDR3 is 14 residues long. CDR1 is MNHEY, CDR2 SMNVEV, per germline (reference sequence). As DNA, the CDR3 is TGTGCCAGCACCTTACTAGGGAACACCGGGGAGCTGTTTTTT. Amino acid sequence: CASTLLGNTGELFF.

This chain joins TRBV27 and TRBJ2-2, with D perhaps TRBD2 (7 bases). The CDR3 consists of 17 residues. Between the trimmed V and J ends, which lost 6 bases and 7 bases, there was a span of 24 bases. CDR1 is MNHEY and CDR2 is SMNVEV in the germline V gene (reference sequence). CDR3 bases: TGTGCCAGCAGCAAGACCACGACCTGGGAGGGGGACGGGGAGCTGTTTTTT. Translation: CASSKTTTWEGDGELFF.

The J gene is TRBJ1-1, the V gene TRBV28; the D gene is possibly TRBD1 (5 bases). From germline, CDR1 is MDHEN and CDR2 SYDVKM. The CDR3 length is 15 residues. V was trimmed by 5 bases and J by 1 base, leaving 14 bases between them. CDR3 residues: CASSAMGEGNTEAFF. The CDR3 coding sequence is TGTGCCAGCAGTGCGATGGGGGAGGGGAACACTGAAGCTTTCTTT. The complete variable domain, with remaining parts taken from reference TRBV28 and TRBJ1-1, reads DVKVTQSSRYLVKRTGEKVFLECVQDMDHENMFWYRQDPGLGLRLIYFSYDVKMKEKGDIPEGYSVSREKKERFSLILESASTNQTSMYLCASSAMGEGNTEAFFGQGTRLTVV.

The chain links TRBV7-9 to TRBJ2-7, with D possibly matching TRBD2 (6 bases). Trimming stripped 5 bases from V and 0 bases from J, with 14 bases between. This CDR3 has 15 amino acids. The germline V gene has CDR1 SEHNR and CDR2 FQNEAQ (reference sequence). The CDR3 bases are TGTGCCAGCAGCCGGGGACTGTCGAGCTCCTACGAGCAGTACTTC. Its translation: CASSRGLSSSYEQYF.

The chain has TRBV4-1 and TRBJ2-1, with TRBD2 identical over 11 bases. Germline assignment: CDR1 MGHRA and CDR2 YSYEKL. This CDR3 is built from 16 residues. Trimming took 2 bases from V and 5 from J; bases not matched to a gene: 5. The DNA for the CDR3 is TGCGCCAGCAGCCAACCGGGACTAGCGGTAAACAATGAGCAGTTCTTC. Translation gives CASSQPGLAVNNEQFF.

The V call is TRBV5-1, the J call TRBJ1-4, with TRBD1 matching over 7 bases. CDR3 size: 15 residues. The germline V gene encodes CDR1 SGHRS and CDR2 YFSETQ. Germline trimming cut 0 bases from V and 1 base from J; bases unmatched to any gene: 0. In DNA, the CDR3 is TGCGCCAGCAGCTTGGGGGACAGAACTAATGAAAAACTGTTTTTT. Translation: CASSLGDRTNEKLFF. Drawing the rest from reference TRBV5-1 and TRBJ1-4, the complete variable domain is KAGVTQTPRYLIKTRGQQVTLSCSPISGHRSVSWYQQTPGQGLQFLFEYFSETQRNKGNFPGRFSGRQFSNSRSEMNVSTLELGDSALYLCASSLGDRTNEKLFFGSGTQLSVL.

The J gene is TRBJ1-5, the V gene TRBV2, with TRBD1 matching over 7 bases. Trimming cost V 3 bases and J 6 bases; bases outside gene matches: 5. The CDR3 runs 14 residues. CDR1 SNHLY and CDR2 FYNNEI come from the germline V gene. The DNA for the CDR3 is TGTGCCAGCAGTGACCCGGGACAGATTCAGCCCCAGCATTTT. Protein: CASSDPGQIQPQHF.

The V and J genes are TRBV9 and TRBJ2-2, with TRBD1 as a possible D gene (6 bases). Germline lookup yields CDR1 SGDLS and CDR2 YYNGEE. V lost 3 bases and J 6 bases, leaving 9 bases between the germline ends. The CDR3 extends over 13 amino acids. CDR3 amino acids: CASSGQDAGELFF. The CDR3 DNA reads as TGTGCCAGCAGCGGACAGGATGCCGGGGAGCTGTTTTTT.

The chain couples TRBV5-1 to TRBJ2-7; 8 positions agree with TRBD2. V lost 2 bases to trimming and J lost 3 bases; unmatched junction nucleotides: 4. This CDR3 has 14 amino acids. Germline CDR1 is SGHRS and CDR2 is YFSETQ. Here the CDR3 reads CASSFGGEDYEQYF. CDR3 DNA sequence: TGCGCCAGCAGCTTCGGGGGGGAGGACTACGAGCAGTACTTC.

The chain joins TRBV5-1 to TRBJ2-5; D possibly corresponds to TRBD1 (6 bases). Germline V gives CDR1 SGHRS, CDR2 YFSETQ. Trimming took 4 bases from V and 1 from J, leaving 14 bases between them. CDR3 size: 15 residues. In DNA, the CDR3 is TGCGCCAGCAGCCCACAGGGCAGGCTCCAAGAGACCCAGTACTTC. It is translated as CASSPQGRLQETQYF. The variable domain in full, with the rest retrieved from reference TRBV5-1 and TRBJ2-5, is KAGVTQTPRYLIKTRGQQVTLSCSPISGHRSVSWYQQTPGQGLQFLFEYFSETQRNKGNFPGRFSGRQFSNSRSEMNVSTLELGDSALYLCASSPQGRLQETQYFGPGTRLLVL.

The chain has TRBV5-4 and TRBJ2-7; D gene unclear. Trimming pared 1 base from V and 5 bases from J, leaving 13 bases between. Germline CDR1 and CDR2: SGHNT and YYREEE (reference sequence). CDR3 length: 14 residues. The CDR3 loop reads CASSLQAELHEQYF. CDR3 nucleotides: TGTGCCAGCAGCTTGCAGGCCGAACTCCACGAGCAGTACTTC.

The chain combines TRBV2 with TRBJ2-3; D unclear. The CDR3 runs to 13 residues. Germline V gene lookup returns CDR1 SNHLY and CDR2 FYNNEI. Trimming left V 0 bases short and J 12 bases short, with 13 bases between. The CDR3 is CASSEALMGLQYF. CDR3 nucleotides: TGTGCCAGCAGTGAAGCGCTTATGGGCCTCCAGTATTTT.

Concerning this clone itself: At one of its ends the junction is not consistent with the germline gene, which may arise from a read error. This rearrangement joins TRBV7-7 to TRBJ2-5, with 9 bases matching TRBD1. Germline lookup yields CDR1 SSHAT and CDR2 FNYEAQ (reference sequence). This CDR3 comprises 16 residues. The CDR3 sequence: CASSLGGQGLQETQYF. In nucleotides, the CDR3 is TGTGCTAGCAGCTTAGGGGGACAGGGACTCCAAGAGACCCAGTACTTC.

This chain links TRBV27 with TRBJ2-1, with unresolved D. The germline CDR1 and CDR2 sequences are MNHEY and SMNVEV (reference sequence). Trimming stripped 1 base from V and 2 bases from J, with 24 bases between. The CDR3 spans 20 residues. The CDR3 protein is CASSLFFVRGGPLTYNEQFF. CDR3 nucleotides: TGTGCCAGCAGTTTATTCTTTGTTCGCGGCGGCCCCCTAACCTACAATGAGCAGTTCTTC.

J is TRBJ2-2 and V is TRBV9; 10 nucleotides match TRBD2. Germline CDR1 SGDLS, CDR2 YYNGEE. V lost 3 bases and J lost 6; bases outside the gene matches: 5. This CDR3 comprises 15 residues. This CDR3 is CASSAGTSEAGELFF. The CDR3 region has the DNA TGTGCCAGCAGCGCGGGGACTAGCGAGGCCGGGGAGCTGTTTTTT. Supplemented by reference TRBV9 and TRBJ2-2, the full variable domain reads DSGVTQTPKHLITATGQRVTLRCSPRSGDLSVYWYQQSLDQGLQFLIQYYNGEERAKGNILERFSAQQFPDLHSELNLSSLELGDSALYFCASSAGTSEAGELFFGEGSRLTVL.

The J gene is TRBJ2-7, the V gene TRBV4-3; the match to TRBD2 covers 7 bases. CDR1 is LGHNA, CDR2 YSLEER, per germline. The CDR3 consists of 16 residues. Trimming cost V 0 bases and J 6 bases; bases outside gene matches: 11. The CDR3 reads CASSQDHGGGPREQYF. CDR3 sequence (DNA): TGCGCCAGCAGCCAAGATCACGGGGGAGGGCCCCGCGAGCAGTACTTC.

J is TRBJ2-7 and V is TRBV27; 7 nucleotides match TRBD1. The germline V gene has CDR1 MNHEY and CDR2 SMNVEV (reference sequence). Trimming removed 6 bases from V and 2 bases from J; junction bases left unmatched: 10. This CDR3 has 15 amino acids. CDR3 loop: CASRGQTGITYEQYF. CDR3 DNA sequence: TGTGCCAGCAGGGGCCAGACAGGGATTACCTACGAGCAGTACTTC.

The CDR3 spells CASSQDRNYGYTF. The CDR3 DNA is TGTGCCAGCAGCCAAGACAGGAACTATGGCTACACCTTC. J is TRBJ1-2 and V is TRBV11-3; possibly TRBD1 for D (6 bases). The CDR3 sequence is 13 residues long. Trimming removed 5 bases at V and 2 bases at J, with 9 bases between. Germline V lookup: CDR1 SGHNT, CDR2 YENEEA. Full variable domain (rest looked up from reference TRBV11-3 and TRBJ1-2): EAGVVQSPRYKIIEKKQPVAFWCNPISGHNTLYWYLQNLGQGPELLIRYENEEAVDDSQLPKDRFSAERLKGVDSTLKIQPAELGDSAVYLCASSQDRNYGYTFGSGTRLTVV.

The V and J genes are TRBV6-1 and TRBJ2-5; tentative D call: TRBD1 (5 bases). V lost 6 bases and J 2 bases, leaving 10 bases between the germline ends. The CDR3 has 13 amino acids. Germline V gene lookup returns CDR1 MNHNS and CDR2 SASEGT. The DNA of the CDR3 is TGTGCCAGCAGCGACAGCGCTCAAGAGACCCAGTACTTC. It specifies CASSDSAQETQYF.

The V gene is TRBV21-1, the J gene TRBJ1-5; the DNA was not compared with TRBD1, the D call given in the table. TRBV21-1 corresponds to a pseudogene. The CDR3 consists of 18 residues. CDR3: CASSKWLTQGHGNQPQHF. The CDR3, as DNA: TGTGCCAGCAGCAAGTGGTTAACACAGGGACATGGCAATCAGCCCCAGCATTTT.

The chain has TRBV30 and TRBJ1-4; perhaps TRBD1 as D (6 bases). Germline V lookup: CDR1 GTSNPN, CDR2 SVGIG (reference sequence). V shed 2 bases and J shed 8 bases, with 18 bases lying between them. This CDR3 has 15 amino acids. The CDR3 DNA reads as TGTGCCTGGAGTACACAGGGTTTGGGAGGGGAAAAACTGTTTTTT. Translating it yields CAWSTQGLGGEKLFF.

The V gene is TRBV4-3, the J gene TRBJ1-2; tentatively, D is TRBD1 (6 bases). Trimming left V 5 bases short and J 8 bases short, with 15 bases between. Germline V gives CDR1 LGHNA, CDR2 YSLEER. This CDR3 is built from 13 residues. For the CDR3, the DNA is TGCGCCAGCAGCACCACAGGGTTCGAAGGCTACACCTTC. This translates into CASSTTGFEGYTF.

This clone was seen only once. The chain joins TRBV30 to TRBJ2-7; a possible D gene is TRBD1 (5 bases). The germline CDR1 and CDR2 sequences are GTSNPN and SVGIG (reference sequence). This CDR3 region has 12 residues. Deletions cut 8 bases from V and 3 bases from J, with 14 bases between. DNA of the CDR3: TGTGCCGGTCAGGGAAATGGCTACGAGCAGTACTTC. Translated: CAGQGNGYEQYF.

This chain links TRBV5-1 with TRBJ2-2; a possible D gene is TRBD2 (6 bases). Between the trimmed V and J ends, which lost 0 bases and 4 bases, there was a span of 10 bases. CDR3 size: 15 residues. Germline V gene lookup returns CDR1 SGHRS and CDR2 YFSETQ. The CDR3 is CASSLALAATGELFF. CDR3 sequence (DNA): TGCGCCAGCAGCTTGGCACTAGCCGCCACCGGGGAGCTGTTTTTT.